These T cell receptor beta chains were read from a single sample in a study of identical twins. Via MiXCR, TCRdb re-called the 5' RACE reads, giving one row per CDR3 protein. The data hold 200,000 to 300,000 distinct CDR3 sequences, with about 11% observed a single time. Sequenced input: memory T cells sorted from blood. Source of these receptors: a man aged 50 or older in good health. CDR3s include the opening cysteine and the closing phenylalanine or tryptophan. A D gene is named only where the DNA matches it firmly. For some rows the clone size is stated as once, few or many, or as a class when expanded; others skip it.

TRBV10-3	TRBJ1-1	TRBD1	.	TGTGCCATCAGCGTTACAGGGGGCACTGAAGCTTTCTTT	CAISVTGGTEAFF
TRBV7-2	TRBJ2-2	TRBD1	many	TGTGCCAGCAGCAGAAGACAGGGGGCGAACACCGGGGAGCTGTTTTTT	CASSRRQGANTGELFF
TRBV27	TRBJ2-3	TRBD2	many	TGTGCCAGCAGCTATAGCGGGGCCACAGATACGCAGTATTTT	CASSYSGATDTQYF
TRBV27	TRBJ1-6	.	.	TGTGCCAGCAGTTTCCGGGCCCCAAATTCACCCCTCCACTTT	CASSFRAPNSPLHF
TRBV12-3/TRBV12-4	TRBJ2-3	TRBD1	few	TGTGCCAGCAGCCTGACAGGGTTCGCAGATACGCAGTATTTT	CASSLTGFADTQYF
TRBV7-8	TRBJ2-3	.	.	TGTGCCAGCAGCCCAATTCCGGGGGCAACAGATACGCAGTATTTT	CASSPIPGATDTQYF
TRBV4-3	TRBJ2-7	TRBD2	few	TGCGCCAGCAGCCAAGAGACTAGCGAGAACTCCTACGAGCAGTACTTC	CASSQETSENSYEQYF
TRBV27	TRBJ2-3	TRBD2	many	TGTGCCAGCAGTCCCCGAGGATGGCAGCGGGGGGGCGGGACAGATACGCAGTATTTT	CASSPRGWQRGGGTDTQYF
TRBV20-1	TRBJ2-5	TRBD2	few	TGCAGTGCAAGACTAGCGGGTAGTCAAGAGACCCAGTACTTC	CSARLAGSQETQYF
TRBV11-2	TRBJ2-1	TRBD2	many	TGTGCCAGCAGCTTAGTCGGCCTAGCGGGCAATGAGCAGTTCTTC	CASSLVGLAGNEQFF
TRBV5-1	TRBJ1-4	.	many	TGCGCCAGCCGAGCTCGGGAAAATGAAAAACTGTTTTTT	CASRARENEKLFF
TRBV14	TRBJ2-2	TRBD2	.	TGTGCCAGCAGCCAAGTATCCGGGAGGCAGAGGAACACCGGGGAGCTGTTTTTT	CASSQVSGRQRNTGELFF
TRBV28	TRBJ2-1	TRBD2	many	TGTGCCAGCGTGGGCGGGAGCTCCTACAATGAGCAGTTCTTC	CASVGGSSYNEQFF
TRBV6-2/TRBV6-3	TRBJ1-2	TRBD1	few	TGTGCCAGCAGCCGTCCCGGGACAGGGATGTATGGCTACACCTTC	CASSRPGTGMYGYTF
TRBV6-1	TRBJ1-6	TRBD1	.	TGTGCCAGCAGTACCGGGACAGGGGGGAATTCACCCCTCCACTTT	CASSTGTGGNSPLHF
TRBV24-1	TRBJ2-2	.	few	TGTGCCACCAGTGATGGATGGCGAGGGGAGACCGGGGAGCTGTTTTTT	CATSDGWRGETGELFF
TRBV28	TRBJ1-5	TRBD1	.	TGTGCCAGCAGCTATTACAGGGGCTTTAGCAATCAGCCCCAGCATTTT	CASSYYRGFSNQPQHF
TRBV6-5	TRBJ2-5	.	.	TGTGCCAGCAGTTACTCGATACAGCAAGAGACCCAGTACTTC	CASSYSIQQETQYF
TRBV12-3/TRBV12-4	TRBJ1-5	TRBD1	many	TGTGCCAGCAGTTCCCGGACAGGGAGCAATCAGCCCCAGCATTTT	CASSSRTGSNQPQHF
TRBV7-8	TRBJ2-1	.	.	TGTGCCAGCAGCTTAGACAGGGTTTACAATGAGCAGTTCTTC	CASSLDRVYNEQFF
TRBV20-1	TRBJ2-7	TRBD2	.	TGCAGTGCTAACGCGGGAGAATACGAGCAGTACTTC	CSANAGEYEQYF
TRBV6-2/TRBV6-3	TRBJ2-7	TRBD2	few	TGTGCCAGCAGTTACCCACTAGCGGGGGGCAGCTCCTACGAGCAGTACTTC	CASSYPLAGGSSYEQYF
TRBV6-1	TRBJ2-5	.	few	TGTGCCTCCAGTGAAGGGGTTGGGCAAGAGACCCAGTACTTC	CASSEGVGQETQYF
TRBV7-9	TRBJ1-4	.	few	TGTGCCAGCAGCTTGGTCGGGGGCGCCGCAACTAATGAAAAACTGTTTTTT	CASSLVGGAATNEKLFF
TRBV28	TRBJ2-1	TRBD2	few	TGTGCCAGCAGTCCTAGCGGGAGGACCCACAATGAGCAGTTCTTC	CASSPSGRTHNEQFF
TRBV12-3/TRBV12-4	TRBJ1-5	.	many	TGTGCCAGCAGTTTTGGGTCCCCCCGCAGCAATCAGCCCCAGCATTTT	CASSFGSPRSNQPQHF
TRBV4-1	TRBJ2-1	.	.	TGCGCCAGCAGCCAAGACGGGTTTGGCTACAATGAGCAGTTCTTC	CASSQDGFGYNEQFF
TRBV2	TRBJ1-1	TRBD1	many	TGTGCCAACTCGGACAGGGTGAACACTGAAGCTTTCTTT	CANSDRVNTEAFF
TRBV29-1	TRBJ2-1	.	many	TGCAGCTCCAGTGGGGGGACTTACAATGAGCAGTTCTTC	CSSSGGTYNEQFF
TRBV20-1	TRBJ2-5	TRBD1	many	TGCAGTGCTCGAGGGACAGTCCAAGAGATCCAGTACTTC	CSARGTVQEIQYF
TRBV5-6	TRBJ2-7	.	many	TGTGCCAGCAGCTTGAATCGTGTCGGCGAGCAGTACTTC	CASSLNRVGEQYF
TRBV11-2	TRBJ2-3	TRBD2	many	TGTGCCAGCAGCTTAGAACCAGCGGGGGGGCTTGATACGCAGTATTTT	CASSLEPAGGLDTQYF
TRBV7-2	TRBJ1-5	.	.	TGTGCCAGCAGCTCCAACCTAATGGGCAGCAATCACCCCCAGCATTTT	CASSSNLMGSNHPQHF
TRBV10-3	TRBJ1-5	.	few	TGTGCCATCGGCAGGGAGGGCAATCAGCCCCAGCATTTT	CAIGREGNQPQHF
TRBV4-3	TRBJ2-7	TRBD1	.	TGCGCCAGCAGCCAAGGGTACAGGGGAACCTACGAGCAGTACTTC	CASSQGYRGTYEQYF
TRBV2	TRBJ1-1	.	few	TGTGCCAGCAAGCCCCATCTGAGTAACACTGAAGCTTTCTTT	CASKPHLSNTEAFF
TRBV28	TRBJ2-1	.	many	TGTGCCAGCAGTCCTCGGACAGATCTCTACAATGAGCAGTTCTTC	CASSPRTDLYNEQFF
TRBV20-1	TRBJ2-7	.	.	TGCAGTGCGCCTTTGAGGGGGGCTGCGTACGAGCAGTACTTC	CSAPLRGAAYEQYF
TRBV5-1	TRBJ2-1	TRBD2	.	TGCGCCAGCACCCTGTCGGGAGGGGTGTTACAATATGAGCAGTTCTTC	CASTLSGGVLQYEQFF
TRBV5-6	TRBJ2-3	TRBD2	.	TGTGCCAGCAGTCTGCCTAGCGGGGGGGGGCGGAGCACAGATACGCAGTATTTT	CASSLPSGGGRSTDTQYF
TRBV11-3	TRBJ2-1	TRBD1	many	TGTGCCAGCAGCTTAGGCGGACAGGGATCCTACAATGAGCAGTTCTTC	CASSLGGQGSYNEQFF
TRBV12-3/TRBV12-4	TRBJ2-2	.	.	TGTGCCAGCAGGGTTAGCAGCACCGGGGAGCTGTTTTTT	CASRVSSTGELFF
TRBV2	TRBJ2-7	.	.	TGTGCCAGCAGGGGGGCCTACGAGCAGTACTTC	CASRGAYEQYF
TRBV4-3	TRBJ2-1	.	many	TGCGCCAGCAGCCAAGGCATAGCTACCTACAATGAGCAGTTCTTC	CASSQGIATYNEQFF
TRBV6-2/TRBV6-3	TRBJ1-5	TRBD1	.	TGTGCCAGCAGGACGGACAGGAGCAATCAGCCCCAGCATTTT	CASRTDRSNQPQHF
TRBV4-2	TRBJ1-2	TRBD1	few	TGTGCCAGCAGCCAAGAAGGGGGACAGGCCTATGGCTACACCTTC	CASSQEGGQAYGYTF
TRBV2	TRBJ1-1	.	few	TGTGCCAGCAGTGAAGGGTACAGGGCGAACACTGAAGCTTTCTTT	CASSEGYRANTEAFF
TRBV24-1	TRBJ2-3	.	.	TGTGCCACCAGTGTAGACAGAAGCACAGATACGCAGTATTTT	CATSVDRSTDTQYF
TRBV7-6	TRBJ2-3	TRBD2	.	TGTGCCAGCAGCTTATGGGCTAGCGGAAGCACAGATACGCAGTATTTT	CASSLWASGSTDTQYF
TRBV5-1	TRBJ2-3	.	many	TGCGCCAGCAGCTTGACTCCCCAGGGTTACACAGATACGCAGTATTTT	CASSLTPQGYTDTQYF
TRBV20-1	TRBJ2-7	.	many	TGCAGTGCTAGTGTTAACTACGAGCAGTACTTC	CSASVNYEQYF
TRBV7-9	TRBJ2-7	.	.	TGTGCCAGCAGCTCCTACCGGAAGCAGTACTTC	CASSSYRKQYF
TRBV20-1	TRBJ2-5	TRBD2	many	TGCAGTGCTAGGAGAGCGGGAGAGCCAGAGACCCAGTACTTC	CSARRAGEPETQYF
TRBV5-1	TRBJ2-5	.	many	TGCGCCAGCAGCTTGGTGGGGGAAGAGACCCAGTACTTC	CASSLVGEETQYF
TRBV21-1	TRBJ2-2	.	few	TGTGCCAGCAGCATCCTACGGAACACCGGGGAGCTGTTTTTT	CASSILRNTGELFF
TRBV20-1	TRBJ1-2	.	many	TGCATCCGGGCCCCTGACCTCACTCCTCGTAACTATGGCTACACCTTC	CIRAPDLTPRNYGYTF
TRBV29-1	TRBJ2-1	.	.	TGCAGCGCAGCCGCTGACAATGAGCAGTTCTTC	CSAAADNEQFF